The 32 T cell receptor beta chains in this list originate from one sample, sequenced in a study of OX40 agonist ivuxolimab in advanced cancers. The protocol was immunoSEQ multiplex PCR, while the TCRdb copy is restricted to in-frame clones and leaves out a portion. The sample carries around 58,000 clones, approximately 89% recorded once. This specimen was CD4+ or CD8+ T cells sorted from blood, taken in a trial of the OX40 agonist ivuxolimab. Source of these receptors: an adult with an advanced solid tumor such as melanoma, head and neck, liver or kidney cancer.

The chain links TRBV5-1 to TRBJ1-2; tentative D call: TRBD1 (5 bases). The CDR3 length is 15 residues. CDR1 and CDR2 (germline): SGHRS, YFSETQ. With 0 bases removed from V and 4 bases from J, the gap between germline ends came to 13 bases. CDR3 in amino acids: CASSLDGTGPYGYTF. CDR3 sequence (DNA): TGCGCCAGCAGCTTGGATGGGACGGGCCCCTATGGCTACACCTTC. The full variable domain, rest sourced from reference TRBV5-1 and TRBJ1-2, is KAGVTQTPRYLIKTRGQQVTLSCSPISGHRSVSWYQQTPGQGLQFLFEYFSETQRNKGNFPGRFSGRQFSNSRSEMNVSTLELGDSALYLCASSLDGTGPYGYTFGSGTRLTVV.

The chain links TRBV4-1 to TRBJ2-7; 10 bases line up with TRBD2. In germline, CDR1 is MGHRA, CDR2 YSYEKL. V gave up 0 bases and J gave up 3 bases; unmatched junction bases: 2. The CDR3 contains 15 residues. CDR3 DNA sequence: TGCGCCAGCAGCCAAGAGGCTAGCGGGAGCTACGAGCAGTACTTC. Its protein is CASSQEASGSYEQYF.

V is TRBV6-1 and J is TRBJ1-6; D remains ambiguous. The V gene lost 8 bases and the J gene lost 7 bases, with 12 bases spanning the gap. The germline gives CDR1 MNHNS, CDR2 SASEGT. This CDR3 spans 13 amino acids. CDR3 sequence: CASVPVNNSPLHF. The CDR3 region has the DNA TGTGCCAGCGTCCCGGTTAACAATTCACCCCTCCACTTT.

The V and J genes are TRBV18 and TRBJ1-5; no reliable D call. The V end lost 4 bases, the J end lost 5 bases, and 9 bases lay between the germline ends. The CDR3 extends over 13 amino acids. Per the germline V gene, CDR1 is KGHSH and CDR2 is LQKENI. The CDR3 reads CASSRLVDQPQHF. CDR3 bases: TGTGCCAGCTCACGCCTAGTGGATCAGCCCCAGCATTTT.

The chain combines TRBV6-5 with TRBJ1-1, with D unclear. Between the trimmed V and J ends, which lost 2 bases and 1 base, there was a span of 8 bases. The CDR3 length is 14 residues. Germline-derived CDR1 and CDR2 are MNHEY and SVGAGI. In DNA form, the CDR3 reads TGTGCCAGCAGTTACCGGCAACGGAACACTGAAGCTTTCTTT. Its translation: CASSYRQRNTEAFF.

V and J are TRBV15 and TRBJ2-1; 7 nucleotides agree with TRBD2. Looked up from germline, CDR1 is LNHNV and CDR2 is YYDKDF (reference sequence). The V and J ends lost 0 bases and 2 bases, in that order; junction bases with no gene match: 22. CDR3 length equals 22 residues. CDR3 loop: CATSRDGGRLADVLITYNEQFF. The CDR3 coding sequence is TGTGCCACCAGCAGAGATGGAGGAAGACTAGCCGATGTACTTATCACCTACAATGAGCAGTTCTTC.

The chain uses TRBV2 and TRBJ2-1, with 8 bases fitting TRBD2. CDR3 length: 12 residues. Germline CDR1 SNHLY, CDR2 FYNNEI. V shed 6 bases and J 15 bases; nucleotides not matched to a gene: 10. CDR3 DNA: TGTGCCAGCAGCCCCAGCGGGAGATGGCTGTTCTTC. It is translated as CASSPSGRWLFF.

The chain combines TRBV4-3 with TRBJ1-2, with a tentative D call TRBD1 (6 bases). CDR3 size: 17 residues. Trimming stripped 2 bases from V and 0 bases from J, with 16 bases between. Germline V gene lookup returns CDR1 LGHNA and CDR2 YSLEER. In DNA, the CDR3 is TGCGCCAGCAGCCAAACGACAGGTCAAACTTCTAACTATGGCTACACCTTC. Translated, it gives CASSQTTGQTSNYGYTF.

The CDR3 sequence: CSVAPTGAFLEQYF. In DNA form, the CDR3 reads TGCAGCGTCGCTCCGACAGGGGCGTTTTTAGAGCAGTACTTC. The chain employs TRBV29-1 and TRBJ2-7; TRBD1 matches 8 bases. V lost 6 bases and J lost 7; bases outside the gene matches: 14. The CDR3 loop spans 14 amino acids. The V gene's germline CDR1 is SQVTM and CDR2 ANQGSEA.

CDR3 region: CASSSTGVGQPQHF. CDR3 nucleotides: TGTGCCAGTAGTAGTACAGGGGTGGGTCAGCCCCAGCATTTT. The chain couples TRBV19 to TRBJ1-5; 7 bases align to TRBD1. This CDR3 is built from 14 residues. Germline V gene sequence: CDR1 LNHDA, CDR2 SQIVND (reference sequence). V lost 4 bases and J lost 6; bases outside the gene matches: 6.

This CDR3 is CASSPIFGEQFF. DNA of the CDR3: TGTGCCAGCAGCCCTATATTTGGTGAGCAGTTCTTC. The chain employs TRBV5-4 and TRBJ2-1; D is undetermined. CDR3 length: 12 amino acids. Germline CDR1 and CDR2: SGHNT and YYREEE (reference sequence). V was clipped by 4 bases and J by 9 bases, with 11 bases between them.

This clone has only one observation. The chain joins TRBV15 to TRBJ2-7; D may be TRBD2 (5 bases). The CDR3 runs 14 residues. Germline loops: CDR1 LNHNV, CDR2 YYDKDF (reference sequence). The V gene lost 0 bases and the J gene lost 5 bases, with 11 bases spanning the gap. The CDR3 spells CATSRDVEGDEQYF. The CDR3 DNA follows: TGTGCCACCAGCAGAGATGTTGAGGGAGACGAGCAGTACTTC. Filled out from reference TRBV15 and TRBJ2-7, the complete variable domain reads DAMVIQNPRYQVTQFGKPVTLSCSQTLNHNVMYWYQQKSSQAPKLLFHYYDKDFNNEADTPDNFQSRRPNTSFCFLDIRSPGLGDTAMYLCATSRDVEGDEQYFGPGTRLTVT.

The V gene is TRBV2, the J gene TRBJ1-5; D is ambiguous. This CDR3 is 14 amino acids long. Trimming took off 9 bases at V and 0 bases at J, with 12 bases between the two ends. CDR1 is SNHLY and CDR2 is FYNNEI in the germline V gene. The CDR3 loop reads CASAPGVSNQPQHF. The CDR3, as DNA: TGTGCCAGTGCTCCAGGAGTTAGCAATCAGCCCCAGCATTTT.

The chain recombines TRBV18 with TRBJ2-7, with 9 bases identical to TRBD1. Germline V gives CDR1 KGHSH, CDR2 LQKENI. Losses at the gene ends were 4 bases for V and 3 bases for J; bases not matched to a gene: 22. This CDR3 spans 20 amino acids. CDR3 in DNA: TGTGCCAGCTCACGAAGGATACAAGGACAGGGGTCACGGAGAGTCTACGAGCAGTACTTC. This sequence encodes CASSRRIQGQGSRRVYEQYF.

J is TRBJ2-5 and V is TRBV9, with 8 positions matching TRBD2. Germline CDR1 SGDLS, CDR2 YYNGEE. There are 15 residues in the CDR3. V lost 3 bases, J lost 3 bases, and 7 bases stayed unmatched. The CDR3 coding sequence is TGTGCCAGCAGCGAAACCGGGACTAGAAAAGAGACCCAGTACTTC. As protein: CASSETGTRKETQYF.

The chain has TRBV5-1 and TRBJ2-2; D unresolved. Germline-derived CDR1 and CDR2 are SGHRS and YFSETQ. Trimming shortened V by 3 bases and J by 4 bases, and 10 bases separated the two germline ends. The CDR3 has 14 amino acids. CDR3 loop: CASSSQLGTGELFF. DNA of the CDR3: TGCGCCAGCAGCTCCCAGTTAGGCACCGGGGAGCTGTTTTTT.

This chain joins TRBV10-3 and TRBJ2-1; D gene ambiguous. The CDR3 runs 15 residues. Germline assignment: CDR1 ENHRY and CDR2 SYGVKD. Deletions cut 2 bases from V and 2 bases from J, with 10 bases between. For the CDR3, the DNA is TGTGCCATCAGTGAGGGCAGGATCACCTACAATGAGCAGTTCTTC. The encoded protein is CAISEGRITYNEQFF.

This sequence joins TRBV9 and TRBJ1-2; TRBD1 might be the D (5 bases). The CDR3 spans 17 residues. Trimming took off 4 bases at V and 4 bases at J, with 23 bases between the two ends. CDR1 and CDR2 (germline): SGDLS, YYNGEE. CDR3 in DNA: TGTGCCAGCAGCACCCACCACGTACCGGGGCGTGGCTATGGCTACACCTTC. Translated: CASSTHHVPGRGYGYTF.

The J gene is TRBJ1-1, the V gene TRBV6-5, with no clear D. CDR1 is MNHEY, CDR2 SVGAGI, per germline. V was trimmed by 7 bases and J by 0 bases, leaving 12 bases between them. This CDR3 comprises 14 residues. The CDR3 DNA follows: TGTGCCAGCACTCCGGTCTATATGAACACTGAAGCTTTCTTT. This encodes CASTPVYMNTEAFF.

The V call is TRBV4-3, the J call TRBJ2-1, with 8 positions matching TRBD2. Germline trimming cut 3 bases from V and 5 bases from J; bases unmatched to any gene: 12. The CDR3 totals 17 residues. Germline lookup yields CDR1 LGHNA and CDR2 YSLEER. The CDR3 DNA reads TGCGCCAGCAGCCACCCATCGGGGGGGGGCTTGGACAATGAGCAGTTCTTC. Protein product: CASSHPSGGGLDNEQFF.

The rearrangement uses TRBV5-1 and TRBJ1-2, with D possibly TRBD1 on 5 matching bases. The germline CDR1 and CDR2 sequences are SGHRS and YFSETQ. V lost 2 bases and J lost 4, with 15 bases in between. The CDR3 spans 15 residues. CDR3 bases: TGCGCCAGCAGCTTCGGGGAAAGACAGTCCTATGGCTACACCTTC. Protein: CASSFGERQSYGYTF.

V gene TRBV11-2 combines with J gene TRBJ2-3; D remains ambiguous. The CDR3 loop spans 13 amino acids. V shed 3 bases and J shed 2 bases, with 6 bases lying between them. Germline lookup yields CDR1 SGHAT and CDR2 FQNNGV. The DNA of the CDR3 is TGTGCCAGCAGCTTCAATCCCACAGATACGCAGTATTTT. This codes for CASSFNPTDTQYF.

The chain is built from TRBV5-4 and TRBJ2-2; D gene ambiguous. From germline, CDR1 is SGHNT and CDR2 YYREEE (reference sequence). The CDR3 covers 14 residues. The germline V and J ends were trimmed by 3 bases and 4 bases, with 10 bases remaining between them. The CDR3 DNA is TGTGCCAGCAGCTCGCCAGGACCCACCGGGGAGCTGTTTTTT. Translating gives CASSSPGPTGELFF.

This chain links TRBV27 with TRBJ1-5; D may be TRBD1 (5 bases). Germline CDR1 is MNHEY and CDR2 is SMNVEV (reference sequence). V lost 5 bases and J 9 bases, leaving 20 bases between the germline ends. There are 15 residues in the CDR3. CDR3 loop: CASSPRPGLRGPQHF. The CDR3 DNA sequence: TGTGCCAGCAGTCCCCGGCCAGGGCTCCGGGGGCCCCAGCATTTT.

The J gene is TRBJ2-2, the V gene TRBV11-3; D gene uncertain. The V and J ends lost 1 base and 5 bases respectively, with 8 bases between them. The CDR3 has 14 residues. The V gene's germline CDR1 is SGHNT and CDR2 YENEEA. The DNA for the CDR3 is TGTGCCAGCAGCTTAGGGTCCTCGACCGGGGAGCTGTTTTTT. Translated, it gives CASSLGSSTGELFF.

This clone was counted between two and nine times. The J gene is TRBJ1-1, the V gene TRBV28, with D unresolved. V was clipped by 7 bases and J by 5 bases, with 8 bases between them. CDR3 length equals 11 residues. The V gene's germline CDR1 is MDHEN and CDR2 SYDVKM. The CDR3 coding sequence is TGTGCCAGCATCCAACGGACTGAAGCTTTCTTT. It yields the protein CASIQRTEAFF.

This chain uses TRBV9 with TRBJ1-6, with TRBD1 identical over 7 bases. Germline lookup yields CDR1 SGDLS and CDR2 YYNGEE. V shed 0 bases, J shed 7 bases, and the junction held 4 bases outside the gene matches. The CDR3 sequence is 15 residues long. The chain's CDR3 is CASSVGGTANSPLHF. The CDR3 DNA reads as TGTGCCAGCAGCGTAGGGGGGACAGCCAATTCACCCCTCCACTTT.

V usage is TRBV10-1 and J usage is TRBJ1-2; D ambiguous. The germline gives CDR1 WNHNN, CDR2 SYGVQD (reference sequence). The V end lost 6 bases, the J end lost 5 bases, and 10 bases lay between the germline ends. This CDR3 comprises 12 residues. CDR3 bases: TGCGCCAGCAGGGGATTTCCGTATGGCTACACCTTC. The encoded protein is CASRGFPYGYTF.

This sequence joins TRBV25-1 and TRBJ1-1; D remains unclear. Germline-derived CDR1 and CDR2 are MGHDK and SYGVNS. V lost 4 bases and J 1 base, leaving 7 bases between the germline ends. The CDR3 consists of 13 residues. The CDR3 nucleotides are TGTGCCAGCAGTGGACTTCCGAACACTGAAGCTTTCTTT. It yields the protein CASSGLPNTEAFF.

The DNA of the CDR3 is TGTGCCAGTAATCAGGCGAACACCGGGGAGCTGTTTTTT. Translated, it gives CASNQANTGELFF. This chain uses TRBV19 with TRBJ2-2; the D is unclear. The CDR3 sequence is 13 residues long. The V and J ends lost 7 bases and 0 bases respectively, with 6 bases between them. CDR1 is LNHDA and CDR2 is SQIVND in the germline V gene (reference sequence).

This clone was counted only a few times. The chain joins TRBV6-6 to TRBJ1-5, with 7 positions matching TRBD1. The CDR3 extends over 15 amino acids. Germline CDR1 is MNHNY and CDR2 is SVGAGI (reference sequence). V gave up 4 bases and J gave up 4 bases; unmatched junction bases: 7. In DNA form, the CDR3 reads TGTGCCAGCAGTTGGAAGGGGACAGATAATCAGCCCCAGCATTTT. This translates into CASSWKGTDNQPQHF.

The chain employs TRBV20-1 and TRBJ2-2; D gene unclear. Trimming took off 5 bases at V and 6 bases at J, with 7 bases between the two ends. The germline V gene has CDR1 DFQATT and CDR2 SNEGSKA (reference sequence). The CDR3 has 11 amino acids. As DNA, the CDR3 is TGCAGTGCTGGCCGAGCCGGGGAGCTGTTTTTT. It specifies CSAGRAGELFF.